One sample yielded the 4 T cell receptor beta chains listed below, sequenced in a study of shared clonotypes between healthy human individuals. Produced via immunoSEQ multiplex PCR; TCRdb's table is partial and in-frame only. There are 1.5 million to 1.9 million clones in the sample; 98% occur only once, and approximately 0.45% lies in the top ten. What was sequenced was naive CD4+ T cells sorted from blood. The subset is: CD45RA+ positively selected. These receptors all come from a man aged 25 to 40 in good health.

The rearrangement links TRBV7-2 to TRBJ1-5, with D maybe TRBD1 (6 bases). The CDR3 loop spans 15 amino acids. V was pared by 5 bases and J by 4 bases, with 15 bases between. Germline V gene data show CDR1 as SGHTA and CDR2 as FQGNSA. The CDR3 is CASSIGGFRNQPQHF. The CDR3 nucleotides are TGTGCCAGCAGCATAGGGGGATTTAGGAATCAGCCCCAGCATTTT.

This chain uses TRBV28 with TRBJ2-3, with 9 nucleotides matching TRBD2. The V segment lost 5 bases and the J segment 8 bases; nucleotides outside the gene matches: 11. From germline, CDR1 is MDHEN and CDR2 SYDVKM. This CDR3 region has 15 residues. The CDR3 protein is CASSPPSSGMSTQYF. The CDR3 bases are TGTGCCAGCAGTCCCCCATCTAGCGGGATGAGTACGCAGTATTTT. Full variable domain (rest looked up from reference TRBV28 and TRBJ2-3): DVKVTQSSRYLVKRTGEKVFLECVQDMDHENMFWYRQDPGLGLRLIYFSYDVKMKEKGDIPEGYSVSREKKERFSLILESASTNQTSMYLCASSPPSSGMSTQYFGPGTRLTVL.

Regarding this clone: The junction does not match germline at one end; this may be a read error. The CDR3 here is CASSQGVIRESQYF. CDR3 DNA sequence: TGTGCCAGCAGCCAGGGGGTAATTAGAGAGTCCCAGTACTTC. V usage is TRBV4-2 and J usage is TRBJ2-5; D may correspond to TRBD1 or TRBD2 (5 bases each). This CDR3 has 14 residues. Germline values: CDR1 LGHNA, CDR2 YNFKEQ.

This chain links TRBV27 with TRBJ2-7; D is uncertain. V was cut by 3 bases and J by 9 bases, with 15 bases left in between. This CDR3 has 13 amino acids. CDR1 and CDR2 from the germline V gene are MNHEY and SMNVEV (reference sequence). The CDR3 DNA reads TGTGCCAGCAGTTTGGCGGTTCAGTCATCGCAGTACTTC. Translating gives CASSLAVQSSQYF.